The present T cell receptor beta chain was sequenced within a study of T cell repertoires in cytomegalovirus infection. In the study overall: In public TCR beta signatures, there were indications of both CMV infection and matching HLA type. Overall study findings and caveats: Pooled public TCR beta family frequency picked out CMV carriers with the relevant HLA.

TCRdb independently ran MiXCR on the reads; one entry per CDR3 protein. The sample yields hundreds of thousands of distinct CDR3 sequences, roughly 15% seen once. The germline V gene has CDR1 ENHRY and CDR2 SYGVKD. V shed 0 bases, J shed 3 bases, and the junction held 5 bases outside the gene matches. This CDR3 contains 15 residues. Notes on this clonotype: Its antigen is not identified.

The clonotype originates from a human donor in good health (CMV status not recorded). Some clones in this sample may be carry-over from other donors' samples. V gene TRBV10-3 combines with J gene TRBJ2-7; 7 positions agree with TRBD1. Input material: PBMCs. This CDR3 reads CAISESTGYDYEQYF. Here the CDR3 DNA reads TGTGCCATCAGTGAGTCGACAGGGTACGACTACGAGCAGTACTTC.